Sequencing of this T cell receptor (beta chain) was carried out in a study of blood T cell repertoires in COVID-19. Study information: Some COVID-19 samples were acute and others convalescent; all came from the United States, Italy and Spain.

Using immunoSEQ multiplex PCR, the repertoire was profiled, and TCRdb retains in-frame clones only, with some absent. This sample yields about 270,000 clones, of which roughly 93% are seen a single time; roughly 2% belongs to the top ten. The study drew participants aged roughly 18 to 89 years from 20 to 30 US areas. CDR1 and CDR2 (germline): LNHDA, SQIVND (reference sequence). J gave up 8 bases and V 3 bases, and 6 bases lay outside the gene matches. CDR3 length equals 14 residues. The sequencing input was PBMCs or T cells enriched from blood (not recorded which). This receptor was taken from a woman between 40 and 55 years old with acute COVID-19. The chain combines TRBV19 with TRBJ1-2; the match to TRBD1 covers 10 bases. The CDR3 loop reads CASSIGTGEGGYTF. In DNA, the CDR3 is TGTGCCAGTAGTATCGGGACAGGGGAAGGAGGCTACACCTTC.